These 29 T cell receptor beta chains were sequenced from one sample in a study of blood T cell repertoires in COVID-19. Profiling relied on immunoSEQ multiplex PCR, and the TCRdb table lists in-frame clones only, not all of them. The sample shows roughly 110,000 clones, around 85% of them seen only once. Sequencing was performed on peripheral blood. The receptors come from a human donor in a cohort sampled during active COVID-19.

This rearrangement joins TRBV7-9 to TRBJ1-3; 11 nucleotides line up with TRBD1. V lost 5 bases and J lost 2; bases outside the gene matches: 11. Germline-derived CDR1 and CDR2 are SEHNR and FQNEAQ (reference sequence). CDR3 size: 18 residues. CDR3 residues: CASSQRTGGAPTGNTIYF. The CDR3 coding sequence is TGTGCCAGCAGCCAACGGACAGGGGGCGCCCCGACTGGAAACACCATATATTTT.

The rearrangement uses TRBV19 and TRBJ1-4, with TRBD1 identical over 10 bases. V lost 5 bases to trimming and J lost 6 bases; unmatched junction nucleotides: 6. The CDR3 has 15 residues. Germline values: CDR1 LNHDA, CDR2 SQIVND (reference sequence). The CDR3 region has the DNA TGTGCCAGTAGTGAACGGACAGGGGGGGATGAAAAACTGTTTTTT. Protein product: CASSERTGGDEKLFF. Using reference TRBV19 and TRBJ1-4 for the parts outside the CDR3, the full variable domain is DGGITQSPKYLFRKEGQNVTLSCEQNLNHDAMYWYRQDPGQGLRLIYYSQIVNDFQKGDIAEGYSVSREKKESFPLTVTSAQKNPTAFYLCASSERTGGDEKLFFGSGTQLSVL.

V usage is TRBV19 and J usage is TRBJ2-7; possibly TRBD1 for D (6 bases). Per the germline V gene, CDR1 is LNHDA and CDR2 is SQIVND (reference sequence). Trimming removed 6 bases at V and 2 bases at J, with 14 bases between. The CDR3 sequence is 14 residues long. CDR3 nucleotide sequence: TGTGCCAGTAGCACAGGGTCTAGGGCCTACGAGCAGTACTTC. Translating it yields CASSTGSRAYEQYF.

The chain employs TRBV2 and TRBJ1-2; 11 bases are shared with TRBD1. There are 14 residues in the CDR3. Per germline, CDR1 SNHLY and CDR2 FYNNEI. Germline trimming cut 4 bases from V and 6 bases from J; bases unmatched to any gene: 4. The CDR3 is CASSVQGQGDGYTF. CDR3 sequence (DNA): TGTGCCAGCAGTGTTCAGGGACAGGGGGATGGCTACACCTTC.

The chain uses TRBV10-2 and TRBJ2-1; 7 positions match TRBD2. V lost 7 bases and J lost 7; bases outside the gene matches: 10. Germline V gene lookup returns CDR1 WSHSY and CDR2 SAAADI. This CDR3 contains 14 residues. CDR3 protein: CASIRGGWQNEQFF. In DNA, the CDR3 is TGCGCCAGCATACGGGGAGGGTGGCAGAATGAGCAGTTCTTC.

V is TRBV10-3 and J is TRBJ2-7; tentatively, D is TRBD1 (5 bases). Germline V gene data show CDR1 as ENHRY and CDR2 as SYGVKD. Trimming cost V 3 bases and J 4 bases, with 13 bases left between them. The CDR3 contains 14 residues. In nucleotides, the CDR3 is TGTGCCATCAGTGATCTTACTGGGGCTTACGAGCAGTACTTC. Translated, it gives CAISDLTGAYEQYF.

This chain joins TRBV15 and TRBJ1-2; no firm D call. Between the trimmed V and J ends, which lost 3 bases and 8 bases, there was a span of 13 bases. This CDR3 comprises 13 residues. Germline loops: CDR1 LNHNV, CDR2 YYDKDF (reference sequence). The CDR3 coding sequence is TGTGCCACCAGCAGGCTAACTCTAGAGGGCTACACCTTC. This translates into CATSRLTLEGYTF.

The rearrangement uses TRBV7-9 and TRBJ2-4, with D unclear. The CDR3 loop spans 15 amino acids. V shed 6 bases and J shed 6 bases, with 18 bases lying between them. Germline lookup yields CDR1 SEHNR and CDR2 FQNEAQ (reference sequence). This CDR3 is CASSAPDKDINIQYF. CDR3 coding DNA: TGTGCCAGCAGTGCACCTGACAAAGACATAAACATTCAGTACTTC. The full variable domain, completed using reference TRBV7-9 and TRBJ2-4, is DTGVSQNPRHKITKRGQNVTFRCDPISEHNRLYWYRQTLGQGPEFLTYFQNEAQLEKSRLLSDRFSAERPKGSFSTLEIQRTEQGDSAMYLCASSAPDKDINIQYFGAGTRLSVL.

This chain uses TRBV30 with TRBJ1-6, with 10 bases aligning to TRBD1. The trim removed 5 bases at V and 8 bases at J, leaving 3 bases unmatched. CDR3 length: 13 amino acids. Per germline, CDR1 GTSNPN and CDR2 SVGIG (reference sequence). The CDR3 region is CAWAGQGDSPLHF. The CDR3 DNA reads TGTGCCTGGGCAGGACAGGGGGATTCACCCCTCCACTTT.

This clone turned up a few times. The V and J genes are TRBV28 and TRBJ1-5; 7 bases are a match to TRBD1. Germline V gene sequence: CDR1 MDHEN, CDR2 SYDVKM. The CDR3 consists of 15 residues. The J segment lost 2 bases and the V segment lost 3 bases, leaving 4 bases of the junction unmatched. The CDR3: CASSFLTGGNQPQHF. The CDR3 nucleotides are TGTGCCAGCAGTTTCCTTACAGGGGGCAATCAGCCCCAGCATTTT.

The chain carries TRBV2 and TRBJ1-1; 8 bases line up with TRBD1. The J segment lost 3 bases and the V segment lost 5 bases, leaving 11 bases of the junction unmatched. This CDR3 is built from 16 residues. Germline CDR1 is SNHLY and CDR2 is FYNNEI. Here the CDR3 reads CASSPRTGRTDTEAFF. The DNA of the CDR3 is TGTGCCAGCAGTCCTCGGACAGGGAGGACGGACACTGAAGCTTTCTTT.

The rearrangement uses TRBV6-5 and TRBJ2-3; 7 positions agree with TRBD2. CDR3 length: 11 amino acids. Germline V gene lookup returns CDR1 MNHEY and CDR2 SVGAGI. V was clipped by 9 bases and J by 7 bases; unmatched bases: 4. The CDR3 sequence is CASPAGNTQYF. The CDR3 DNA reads TGTGCCAGTCCAGCGGGAAATACGCAGTATTTT.

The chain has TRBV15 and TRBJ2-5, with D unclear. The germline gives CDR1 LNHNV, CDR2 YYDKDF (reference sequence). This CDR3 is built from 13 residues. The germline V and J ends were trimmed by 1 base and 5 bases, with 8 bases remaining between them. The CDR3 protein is CATSRAPRETQYF. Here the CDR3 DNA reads TGTGCCACCAGCAGAGCTCCCAGGGAGACCCAGTACTTC. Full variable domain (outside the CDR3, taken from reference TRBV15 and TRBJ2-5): DAMVIQNPRYQVTQFGKPVTLSCSQTLNHNVMYWYQQKSSQAPKLLFHYYDKDFNNEADTPDNFQSRRPNTSFCFLDIRSPGLGDTAMYLCATSRAPRETQYFGPGTRLLVL.

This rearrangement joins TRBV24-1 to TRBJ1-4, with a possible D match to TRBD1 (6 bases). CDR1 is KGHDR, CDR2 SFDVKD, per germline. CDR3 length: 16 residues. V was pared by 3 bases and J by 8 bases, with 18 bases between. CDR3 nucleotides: TGTGCCACCAGTGATGACCGGGGGGCTCGATTGGAAAAACTGTTTTTT. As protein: CATSDDRGARLEKLFF.

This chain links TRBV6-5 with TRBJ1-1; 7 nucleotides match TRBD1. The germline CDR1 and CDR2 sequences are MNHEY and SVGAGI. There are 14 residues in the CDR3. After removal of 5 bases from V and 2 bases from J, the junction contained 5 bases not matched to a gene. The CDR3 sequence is CASSLRDSNTEAFF. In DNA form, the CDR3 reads TGTGCCAGCAGTCTCCGGGACAGCAACACTGAAGCTTTCTTT.

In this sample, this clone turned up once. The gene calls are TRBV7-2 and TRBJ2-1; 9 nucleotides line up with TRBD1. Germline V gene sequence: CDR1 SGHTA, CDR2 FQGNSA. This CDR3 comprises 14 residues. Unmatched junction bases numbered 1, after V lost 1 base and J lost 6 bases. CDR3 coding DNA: TGTGCCAGCAGCTTAGGGACAGGGGTCAATGAGCAGTTCTTC. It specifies CASSLGTGVNEQFF. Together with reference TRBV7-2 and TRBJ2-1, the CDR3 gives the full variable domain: GAGVSQSPSNKVTEKGKDVELRCDPISGHTALYWYRQSLGQGLEFLIYFQGNSAPDKSGLPSDRFSAERTGGSVSTLTIQRTQQEDSAVYLCASSLGTGVNEQFFGPGTRLTVL.

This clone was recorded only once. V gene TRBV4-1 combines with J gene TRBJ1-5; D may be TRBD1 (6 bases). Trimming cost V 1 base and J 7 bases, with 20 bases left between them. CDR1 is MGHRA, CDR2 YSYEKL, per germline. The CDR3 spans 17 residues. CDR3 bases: TGCGCCAGCAGCCAAGGAATGGAACAGGGAGCTCGGCAGCCCCAGCATTTT. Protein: CASSQGMEQGARQPQHF.

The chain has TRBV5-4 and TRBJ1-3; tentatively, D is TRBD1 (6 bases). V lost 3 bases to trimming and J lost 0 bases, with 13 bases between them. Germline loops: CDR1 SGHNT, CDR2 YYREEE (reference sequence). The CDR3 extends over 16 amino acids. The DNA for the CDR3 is TGTGCCAGCAGCTGGGGAGGGGGAAGCTCTGGAAACACCATATATTTT. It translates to CASSWGGGSSGNTIYF. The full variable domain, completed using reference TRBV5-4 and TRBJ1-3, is ETGVTQSPTHLIKTRGQQVTLRCSSQSGHNTVSWYQQALGQGPQFIFQYYREEENGRGNFPPRFSGLQFPNYSSELNVNALELDDSALYLCASSWGGGSSGNTIYFGEGSWLTVV.

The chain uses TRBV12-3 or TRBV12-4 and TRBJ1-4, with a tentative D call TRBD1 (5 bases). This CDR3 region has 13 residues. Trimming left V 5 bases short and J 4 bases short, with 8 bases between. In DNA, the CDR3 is TGTGCCAGCAGTGACAGCAATAATGAAAAACTGTTTTTT. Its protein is CASSDSNNEKLFF.

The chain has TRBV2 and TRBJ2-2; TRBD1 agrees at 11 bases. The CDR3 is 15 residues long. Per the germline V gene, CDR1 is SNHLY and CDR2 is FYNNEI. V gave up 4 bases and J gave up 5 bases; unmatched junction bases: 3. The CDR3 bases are TGTGCCAGCAGTGGGACAGGGGGCGATACCGGGGAGCTGTTTTTT. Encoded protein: CASSGTGGDTGELFF. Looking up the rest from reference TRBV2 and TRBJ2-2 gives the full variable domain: EPEVTQTPSHQVTQMGQEVILRCVPISNHLYFYWYRQILGQKVEFLVSFYNNEISEKSEIFDDQFSVERPDGSNFTLKIRSTKLEDSAMYFCASSGTGGDTGELFFGEGSRLTVL.

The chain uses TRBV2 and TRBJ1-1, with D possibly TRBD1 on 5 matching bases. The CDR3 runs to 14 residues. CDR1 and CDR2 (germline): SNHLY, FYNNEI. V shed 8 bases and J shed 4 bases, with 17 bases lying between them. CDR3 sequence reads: CASRGTGRSTEAFF. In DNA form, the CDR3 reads TGTGCCAGCCGGGGGACGGGTCGATCCACTGAAGCTTTCTTT.

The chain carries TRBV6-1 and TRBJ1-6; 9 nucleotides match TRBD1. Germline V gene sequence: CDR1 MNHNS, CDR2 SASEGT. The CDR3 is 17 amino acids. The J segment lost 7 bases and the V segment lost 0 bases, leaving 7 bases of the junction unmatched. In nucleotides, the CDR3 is TGTGCCAGCAGTGAAGCCGGGACAGGGCGATTGAATTCACCCCTCCACTTT. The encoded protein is CASSEAGTGRLNSPLHF.

In DNA, the CDR3 is TGTGCCAGCAGCCACCAGGGGGAATACCCCTACGAGCAGTACTTC. Encoded protein: CASSHQGEYPYEQYF. The chain links TRBV7-2 to TRBJ2-7, with 7 positions matching TRBD1. This CDR3 comprises 15 residues. The germline gives CDR1 SGHTA, CDR2 FQGNSA. V trimming: 5 bases; J trimming: 2 bases; junction bases outside the gene matches: 9. The full variable domain, with the rest looked up from reference TRBV7-2 and TRBJ2-7, is GAGVSQSPSNKVTEKGKDVELRCDPISGHTALYWYRQSLGQGLEFLIYFQGNSAPDKSGLPSDRFSAERTGGSVSTLTIQRTQQEDSAVYLCASSHQGEYPYEQYFGPGTRLTVT.

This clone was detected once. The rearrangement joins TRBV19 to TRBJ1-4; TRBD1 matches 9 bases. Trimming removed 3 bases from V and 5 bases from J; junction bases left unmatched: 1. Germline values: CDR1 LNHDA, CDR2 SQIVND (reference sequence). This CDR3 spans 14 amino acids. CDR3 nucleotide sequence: TGTGCCAGTAGTATGGACAGGGGAAATGAAAAACTGTTTTTT. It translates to CASSMDRGNEKLFF.

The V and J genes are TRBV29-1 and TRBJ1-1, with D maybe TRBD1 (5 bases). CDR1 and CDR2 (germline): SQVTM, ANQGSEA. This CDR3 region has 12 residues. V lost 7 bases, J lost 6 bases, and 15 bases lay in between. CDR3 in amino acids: CSATSGHAEAFF. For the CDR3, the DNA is TGCAGCGCCACAAGTGGACACGCTGAAGCTTTCTTT.

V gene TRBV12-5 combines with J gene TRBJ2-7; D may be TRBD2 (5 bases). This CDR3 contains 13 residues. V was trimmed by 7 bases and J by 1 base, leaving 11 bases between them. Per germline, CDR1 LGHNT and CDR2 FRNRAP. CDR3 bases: TGTGCTAGTGCCCTGTGGGAGTCCTACGAGCAGTACTTC. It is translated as CASALWESYEQYF.

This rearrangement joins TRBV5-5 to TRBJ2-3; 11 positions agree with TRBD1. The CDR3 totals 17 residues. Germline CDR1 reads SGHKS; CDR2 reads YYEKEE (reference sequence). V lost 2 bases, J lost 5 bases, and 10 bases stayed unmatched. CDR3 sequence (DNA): TGTGCCAGCAGCTTCCAGCCCCGGACAGGGGGCGAAGATACGCAGTATTTT. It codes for CASSFQPRTGGEDTQYF.

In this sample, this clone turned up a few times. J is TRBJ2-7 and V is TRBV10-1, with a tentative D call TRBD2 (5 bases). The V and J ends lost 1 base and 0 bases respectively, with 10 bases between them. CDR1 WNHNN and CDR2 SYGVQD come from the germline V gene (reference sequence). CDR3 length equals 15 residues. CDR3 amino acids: CASSEYRGSSYEQYF. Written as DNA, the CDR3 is TGCGCCAGCAGTGAGTATCGGGGTAGCTCCTACGAGCAGTACTTC.

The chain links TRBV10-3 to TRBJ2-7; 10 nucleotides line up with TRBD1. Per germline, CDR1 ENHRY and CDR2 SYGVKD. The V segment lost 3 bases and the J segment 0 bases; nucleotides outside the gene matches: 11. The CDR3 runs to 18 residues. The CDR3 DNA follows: TGTGCCATCAGTGACGCGGGACAGGGGTACGGAAGCTCCTACGAGCAGTACTTC. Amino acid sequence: CAISDAGQGYGSSYEQYF.